Below are 29 T cell receptor beta chains sequenced from a single sample in a study of blood T cell repertoires in COVID-19. Measured with immunoSEQ multiplex PCR; TCRdb has only the in-frame clones, and not every one. This sample yields some 60,000 clones, of which 83% are seen a single time; roughly a tenth belongs to the top ten. Sequencing was performed on peripheral blood. Every receptor here comes from a man aged 45 to 65 with COVID-19, enrolled during active disease.

DNA for the CDR3: TGTGCCAGCAGCCCCGGCGCGGGGAATCAGCCCCAGCATTTT. It encodes CASSPGAGNQPQHF. The V call is TRBV7-2, the J call TRBJ1-5; D unresolved. The CDR3 runs 14 residues. Trimming took off 5 bases at V and 4 bases at J, with 12 bases between the two ends. Germline V lookup: CDR1 SGHTA, CDR2 FQGNSA.

In its sample, this clone was seen once. The CDR3 is CAWNAAGVVAEKLFF. The CDR3 bases are TGTGCCTGGAACGCCGCAGGGGTAGTCGCTGAAAAACTGTTTTTT. J is TRBJ1-4 and V is TRBV30; possible D gene TRBD1, 6 bases. V lost 4 bases to trimming and J lost 7 bases, with 19 bases between them. The CDR3 totals 15 residues. From germline, CDR1 is GTSNPN and CDR2 SVGIG (reference sequence).

The rearrangement joins TRBV11-3 to TRBJ2-7; D unresolved. In germline, CDR1 is SGHNT, CDR2 YENEEA. The CDR3 spans 13 residues. V lost 0 bases and J lost 5, with 8 bases in between. CDR3 protein: CASSLERSHEQYF. The CDR3 DNA is TGTGCCAGCAGCTTAGAGCGGAGCCACGAGCAGTACTTC.

V is TRBV18 and J is TRBJ1-5, with 9 bases lining up with TRBD1. The V and J ends lost 2 bases and 2 bases, in that order; junction bases with no gene match: 10. The CDR3 is 18 residues long. Germline V gene lookup returns CDR1 KGHSH and CDR2 LQKENI. CDR3 nucleotides: TGTGCCAGCTCACCAGAGGCCCCGGGACAGGGAGGCAATCAGCCCCAGCATTTT. Translating gives CASSPEAPGQGGNQPQHF.

The CDR3 DNA reads as TGCGCCAGCAGTGAAGGGGGTAGGTTACATGAGCAGTTCTTC. Its translation is CASSEGGRLHEQFF. The rearrangement links TRBV10-1 to TRBJ2-1; D perhaps matches TRBD1 (6 bases). The CDR3 runs 14 residues. Between the trimmed V and J ends, which lost 3 bases and 8 bases, there was a span of 14 bases. Germline CDR1 WNHNN, CDR2 SYGVQD (reference sequence).

The V and J genes are TRBV11-3 and TRBJ2-3; perhaps TRBD2 as D (5 bases). From germline, CDR1 is SGHNT and CDR2 YENEEA. The length of the CDR3 is 14 residues. Trimming pared 4 bases from V and 6 bases from J, leaving 14 bases between. CDR3 residues: CASSSGVMMDTQYF. CDR3 nucleotide sequence: TGTGCCAGCAGCTCCGGGGTTATGATGGATACGCAGTATTTT.

The chain has TRBV30 and TRBJ2-7; perhaps TRBD2 as D (5 bases). Germline CDR1 is GTSNPN and CDR2 is SVGIG (reference sequence). The CDR3 has 14 residues. Between the trimmed V and J ends, which lost 0 bases and 4 bases, there was a span of 13 bases. The chain's CDR3 is CAWSVQSGDYEQYF. The CDR3 DNA follows: TGTGCCTGGAGTGTACAGAGCGGAGATTACGAGCAGTACTTC.

There are many counts of this clone. The chain couples TRBV7-2 to TRBJ2-3; the D gene is possibly TRBD2 (6 bases). Trimming removed 5 bases at V and 2 bases at J, with 14 bases between. The V gene's germline CDR1 is SGHTA and CDR2 FQGNSA. CDR3 length: 15 amino acids. The DNA of the CDR3 is TGTGCCAGCAGCCTACTGGGACTGAACACAGATACGCAGTATTTT. As protein: CASSLLGLNTDTQYF.

The chain joins TRBV30 to TRBJ2-6; 8 positions match TRBD2. Germline V gene data show CDR1 as GTSNPN and CDR2 as SVGIG (reference sequence). This CDR3 has 18 amino acids. Trimming cost V 2 bases and J 3 bases; bases outside gene matches: 12. The CDR3 here is CAWSRTLAGPSGANVLTF. The DNA for the CDR3 is TGTGCCTGGAGTCGAACCTTAGCGGGGCCTAGTGGGGCCAACGTCCTGACTTTC.

The chain employs TRBV6-5 and TRBJ1-2; 11 bases align to TRBD1. V dropped 4 bases and J dropped 4; count of bases not matched to a gene: 2. CDR3 size: 14 residues. Germline CDR1 is MNHEY and CDR2 is SVGAGI. CDR3 region: CASSSGQGVYGYTF. As DNA, the CDR3 is TGTGCCAGCAGTTCGGGACAGGGGGTCTATGGCTACACCTTC.

CDR3 protein: CASSWVAGGGDTQYF. CDR3 nucleotides: TGCGCCAGCAGCTGGGTAGCGGGAGGTGGAGATACGCAGTATTTT. The genes are TRBV5-1 and TRBJ2-3; 10 nucleotides align to TRBD2. This CDR3 is built from 15 residues. The germline gives CDR1 SGHRS, CDR2 YFSETQ. The ends lost 3 bases at V and 5 bases at J; junction bases unmatched: 6.

For the CDR3, the DNA is TGTGCCAGCAGCTTAGAGAAAGGGAGTTCCTACGAGCAGTACTTC. Protein: CASSLEKGSSYEQYF. The rearrangement links TRBV7-9 to TRBJ2-7; maybe TRBD2 (5 bases). Germline V gene data show CDR1 as SEHNR and CDR2 as FQNEAQ (reference sequence). This CDR3 region has 15 residues. V was clipped by 1 base and J by 1 base, with 11 bases between them.

This clone was picked up one time. This chain uses TRBV18 with TRBJ1-3; a weak D match, TRBD1 (5 bases). Trimming took off 1 base at V and 0 bases at J, with 10 bases between the two ends. The length of the CDR3 is 16 residues. Germline V gene lookup returns CDR1 KGHSH and CDR2 LQKENI. The CDR3 coding sequence is TGTGCCAGCTCACCACTAGACAGCCTCTCTGGAAACACCATATATTTT. It codes for CASSPLDSLSGNTIYF.

The chain combines TRBV3-1 (or the pseudogene TRBV3-2) with TRBJ1-2; D unresolved. Germline CDR1 is LGHDT and CDR2 is YNNKEL (reference sequence). The CDR3 runs to 13 residues. V lost 4 bases and J 6 bases, leaving 12 bases between the germline ends. The CDR3 here is CASSPTPLDGYTF. In DNA form, the CDR3 reads TGTGCCAGCAGCCCCACACCCCTGGATGGCTACACCTTC.

The V call is TRBV19, the J call TRBJ2-3, with TRBD2 identical over 11 bases. Germline lookup yields CDR1 LNHDA and CDR2 SQIVND (reference sequence). The CDR3 covers 16 residues. J lost 1 base, V lost 5 bases, and 5 bases had no gene match. CDR3 sequence (DNA): TGTGCCAGTAGTGGACTAGCGGGTGGGGGCACAGATACGCAGTATTTT. This gives the protein CASSGLAGGGTDTQYF.

The chain carries TRBV1 and TRBJ1-6; no check of the table's D call, TRBD1, against the DNA was made. TRBV1 is termed a pseudogene. The CDR3 runs 16 residues. The CDR3 protein is CTSSHGQEIQVSPLHF. The CDR3 nucleotides are TGCACCAGCAGCCATGGACAGGAGATTCAGGTCTCACCCCTCCACTTT.

The V call is TRBV5-1, the J call TRBJ2-3; 15 bases agree with TRBD2. Germline values: CDR1 SGHRS, CDR2 YFSETQ. The CDR3 length is 18 residues. The junction had 5 bases not matched to a gene; V was cut back by 3 bases and J by 0 bases. This CDR3 reads CASSSGLAGGTSTDTQYF. The CDR3, as DNA: TGCGCCAGCAGCTCCGGACTAGCGGGAGGGACTAGCACAGATACGCAGTATTTT.

The gene calls are TRBV6-2 or TRBV6-3 and TRBJ1-5; possibly TRBD1 for D (5 bases). Per the germline V gene, CDR1 is MNHEY and CDR2 is SVGEGT. Trimming left V 5 bases short and J 1 base short, with 12 bases between. CDR3 length equals 15 residues. The CDR3 region has the DNA TGTGCCAGCAGTCCCCGGCGGGACAGCAATCAGCCCCAGCATTTT. Encoded protein: CASSPRRDSNQPQHF.

The gene calls are TRBV19 and TRBJ1-1; D not certain. Trimming left V 5 bases short and J 2 bases short, with 9 bases between. The CDR3 loop spans 13 amino acids. Germline CDR1 reads LNHDA; CDR2 reads SQIVND (reference sequence). The CDR3 protein is CASSPLRNTEAFF. CDR3 coding DNA: TGTGCCAGTAGTCCCCTGAGAAACACTGAAGCTTTCTTT.

The chain links TRBV21-1 to TRBJ2-1; the table's D call, TRBD1, has no DNA check behind it. TRBV21-1 is a recognized pseudogene. This CDR3 is 21 amino acids long. The CDR3 DNA reads as TGTGCCAGCAGCAAAGATGAGGACAGGGGGCGCGCGACTACATTTAACAATGAGCAGTTCTTC. It is translated as CASSKDEDRGRATTFNNEQFF.

This sequence joins TRBV28 and TRBJ2-7; TRBD2 agrees at 7 bases. Germline CDR1 is MDHEN and CDR2 is SYDVKM. The CDR3 length is 17 residues. The J segment lost 3 bases and the V segment lost 7 bases, leaving 18 bases of the junction unmatched. The CDR3 spells CASTPGGASGPFYEQYF. CDR3 bases: TGTGCCAGCACCCCGGGGGGTGCTAGCGGACCCTTCTACGAGCAGTACTTC.

This clone was seen a handful of times. The rearrangement joins TRBV29-1 to TRBJ1-4; possible D gene TRBD1, 5 bases. Trimming removed 4 bases from V and 5 bases from J, with 14 bases in between. From germline, CDR1 is SQVTM and CDR2 ANQGSEA. CDR3 length equals 14 residues. CDR3 in DNA: TGCAGCGTTGGGTGGGGGGGAGGAAATGAAAAACTGTTTTTT. Protein: CSVGWGGGNEKLFF.

The rearrangement joins TRBV4-2 to TRBJ2-3, with TRBD1 matching over 9 bases. CDR1 and CDR2 (germline): LGHNA, YNFKEQ. The junction had 3 bases not matched to a gene; V was cut back by 0 bases and J by 5 bases. The CDR3 runs to 15 residues. The CDR3 sequence: CASSQEQGAKDTQYF. Here the CDR3 DNA reads TGTGCCAGCAGCCAAGAACAGGGGGCTAAAGATACGCAGTATTTT.

CDR3 sequence: CASNSLNTGELFF. In DNA form, the CDR3 reads TGTGCCAGCAACTCATTGAACACCGGGGAGCTGTTTTTT. The J gene is TRBJ2-2, the V gene TRBV6-5; no clear D gene. The ends were cut back, 7 bases at V and 1 base at J, with 7 bases in the middle. The length of the CDR3 is 13 residues. The germline V gene has CDR1 MNHEY and CDR2 SVGAGI.

This clone appeared a few times. This chain uses TRBV9 with TRBJ1-1, with 7 positions matching TRBD1. J was trimmed by 0 bases and V by 3 bases; bases with no gene match: 5. The germline V gene encodes CDR1 SGDLS and CDR2 YYNGEE. This CDR3 has 15 residues. CDR3 DNA sequence: TGTGCCAGCAGCGCCACAGGGGCGATGAACACTGAAGCTTTCTTT. Amino acid sequence: CASSATGAMNTEAFF.

The V and J genes are TRBV1 and TRBJ2-7; TRBD1 is the table's D call and was not checked against the DNA. TRBV1 is an annotated pseudogene. This CDR3 spans 16 amino acids. The CDR3 DNA reads TGCACCAGCAGCCAAAGATGGGACAGGGTGACCTACGAGCAGTACTTC. Its protein is CTSSQRWDRVTYEQYF.

This clone was observed a single time. V is TRBV9 and J is TRBJ2-1; 10 nucleotides align to TRBD2. V gave up 0 bases and J gave up 7 bases; unmatched junction bases: 7. Germline-derived CDR1 and CDR2 are SGDLS and YYNGEE. The CDR3 runs to 16 residues. CDR3 sequence: CASSVGASGSENEQFF. CDR3 DNA sequence: TGTGCCAGCAGCGTAGGAGCTAGCGGGAGTGAGAATGAGCAGTTCTTC.

The V and J genes are TRBV5-1 and TRBJ2-7; TRBD2 is a possible D gene (5 bases). Trimming shortened V by 6 bases and J by 2 bases, and 15 bases separated the two germline ends. This CDR3 region has 14 residues. The germline gives CDR1 SGHRS, CDR2 YFSETQ. CDR3 residues: CASMRTPGTYEQYF. Written as DNA, the CDR3 is TGCGCCAGCATGAGGACTCCCGGGACCTACGAGCAGTACTTC. The entire variable domain, with the rest obtained from reference TRBV5-1 and TRBJ2-7, is as follows: KAGVTQTPRYLIKTRGQQVTLSCSPISGHRSVSWYQQTPGQGLQFLFEYFSETQRNKGNFPGRFSGRQFSNSRSEMNVSTLELGDSALYLCASMRTPGTYEQYFGPGTRLTVT.

V is TRBV5-4 and J is TRBJ2-2, with 12 bases matching TRBD2. From germline, CDR1 is SGHNT and CDR2 YYREEE (reference sequence). This CDR3 contains 15 residues. V shed 3 bases and J 6 bases; nucleotides not matched to a gene: 3. CDR3 bases: TGTGCCAGCAGCTGGACTAGCGGGATTCCCGGGGAGCTGTTTTTT. Its protein product is CASSWTSGIPGELFF.